The clone carrying this T cell receptor (beta chain) turned up a few times. Antigen: not known. It was cDNA, reverse transcribed from extracted RNA, that served as the sequencing template. Clones were read by immunoSEQ multiplex PCR, and TCRdb kept only the in-frame ones, dropping some. Of roughly 150,000 clones detected, around half appear once; the ten largest clones hold roughly a fifth. This entry comes from a study of CD8+ T cells in alopecia areata. V lost 5 bases to trimming and J lost 3 bases; unmatched junction nucleotides: 6. Germline CDR1 reads SGHAT; CDR2 reads FQNNGV. CDR3 length: 17 amino acids. General study findings and limits: Against the mouse data, patients shared TCRs less clearly, possibly for HLA reasons.

Peripheral blood samples and lesional scalp punch biopsies were obtained from alopecia areata patients. This chain connects TRBV11-2 to TRBJ2-4, with 14 nucleotides matching TRBD2. This TCR was recovered from a human donor with alopecia areata. This specimen was CD8+ T cells sorted from blood, taken at week 0. The CDR3 DNA sequence: TGTGCCAGCAGCCCGGGACTAGCGGGAGATCTCAAAAACATTCAGTACTTC. It translates to CASSPGLAGDLKNIQYF.